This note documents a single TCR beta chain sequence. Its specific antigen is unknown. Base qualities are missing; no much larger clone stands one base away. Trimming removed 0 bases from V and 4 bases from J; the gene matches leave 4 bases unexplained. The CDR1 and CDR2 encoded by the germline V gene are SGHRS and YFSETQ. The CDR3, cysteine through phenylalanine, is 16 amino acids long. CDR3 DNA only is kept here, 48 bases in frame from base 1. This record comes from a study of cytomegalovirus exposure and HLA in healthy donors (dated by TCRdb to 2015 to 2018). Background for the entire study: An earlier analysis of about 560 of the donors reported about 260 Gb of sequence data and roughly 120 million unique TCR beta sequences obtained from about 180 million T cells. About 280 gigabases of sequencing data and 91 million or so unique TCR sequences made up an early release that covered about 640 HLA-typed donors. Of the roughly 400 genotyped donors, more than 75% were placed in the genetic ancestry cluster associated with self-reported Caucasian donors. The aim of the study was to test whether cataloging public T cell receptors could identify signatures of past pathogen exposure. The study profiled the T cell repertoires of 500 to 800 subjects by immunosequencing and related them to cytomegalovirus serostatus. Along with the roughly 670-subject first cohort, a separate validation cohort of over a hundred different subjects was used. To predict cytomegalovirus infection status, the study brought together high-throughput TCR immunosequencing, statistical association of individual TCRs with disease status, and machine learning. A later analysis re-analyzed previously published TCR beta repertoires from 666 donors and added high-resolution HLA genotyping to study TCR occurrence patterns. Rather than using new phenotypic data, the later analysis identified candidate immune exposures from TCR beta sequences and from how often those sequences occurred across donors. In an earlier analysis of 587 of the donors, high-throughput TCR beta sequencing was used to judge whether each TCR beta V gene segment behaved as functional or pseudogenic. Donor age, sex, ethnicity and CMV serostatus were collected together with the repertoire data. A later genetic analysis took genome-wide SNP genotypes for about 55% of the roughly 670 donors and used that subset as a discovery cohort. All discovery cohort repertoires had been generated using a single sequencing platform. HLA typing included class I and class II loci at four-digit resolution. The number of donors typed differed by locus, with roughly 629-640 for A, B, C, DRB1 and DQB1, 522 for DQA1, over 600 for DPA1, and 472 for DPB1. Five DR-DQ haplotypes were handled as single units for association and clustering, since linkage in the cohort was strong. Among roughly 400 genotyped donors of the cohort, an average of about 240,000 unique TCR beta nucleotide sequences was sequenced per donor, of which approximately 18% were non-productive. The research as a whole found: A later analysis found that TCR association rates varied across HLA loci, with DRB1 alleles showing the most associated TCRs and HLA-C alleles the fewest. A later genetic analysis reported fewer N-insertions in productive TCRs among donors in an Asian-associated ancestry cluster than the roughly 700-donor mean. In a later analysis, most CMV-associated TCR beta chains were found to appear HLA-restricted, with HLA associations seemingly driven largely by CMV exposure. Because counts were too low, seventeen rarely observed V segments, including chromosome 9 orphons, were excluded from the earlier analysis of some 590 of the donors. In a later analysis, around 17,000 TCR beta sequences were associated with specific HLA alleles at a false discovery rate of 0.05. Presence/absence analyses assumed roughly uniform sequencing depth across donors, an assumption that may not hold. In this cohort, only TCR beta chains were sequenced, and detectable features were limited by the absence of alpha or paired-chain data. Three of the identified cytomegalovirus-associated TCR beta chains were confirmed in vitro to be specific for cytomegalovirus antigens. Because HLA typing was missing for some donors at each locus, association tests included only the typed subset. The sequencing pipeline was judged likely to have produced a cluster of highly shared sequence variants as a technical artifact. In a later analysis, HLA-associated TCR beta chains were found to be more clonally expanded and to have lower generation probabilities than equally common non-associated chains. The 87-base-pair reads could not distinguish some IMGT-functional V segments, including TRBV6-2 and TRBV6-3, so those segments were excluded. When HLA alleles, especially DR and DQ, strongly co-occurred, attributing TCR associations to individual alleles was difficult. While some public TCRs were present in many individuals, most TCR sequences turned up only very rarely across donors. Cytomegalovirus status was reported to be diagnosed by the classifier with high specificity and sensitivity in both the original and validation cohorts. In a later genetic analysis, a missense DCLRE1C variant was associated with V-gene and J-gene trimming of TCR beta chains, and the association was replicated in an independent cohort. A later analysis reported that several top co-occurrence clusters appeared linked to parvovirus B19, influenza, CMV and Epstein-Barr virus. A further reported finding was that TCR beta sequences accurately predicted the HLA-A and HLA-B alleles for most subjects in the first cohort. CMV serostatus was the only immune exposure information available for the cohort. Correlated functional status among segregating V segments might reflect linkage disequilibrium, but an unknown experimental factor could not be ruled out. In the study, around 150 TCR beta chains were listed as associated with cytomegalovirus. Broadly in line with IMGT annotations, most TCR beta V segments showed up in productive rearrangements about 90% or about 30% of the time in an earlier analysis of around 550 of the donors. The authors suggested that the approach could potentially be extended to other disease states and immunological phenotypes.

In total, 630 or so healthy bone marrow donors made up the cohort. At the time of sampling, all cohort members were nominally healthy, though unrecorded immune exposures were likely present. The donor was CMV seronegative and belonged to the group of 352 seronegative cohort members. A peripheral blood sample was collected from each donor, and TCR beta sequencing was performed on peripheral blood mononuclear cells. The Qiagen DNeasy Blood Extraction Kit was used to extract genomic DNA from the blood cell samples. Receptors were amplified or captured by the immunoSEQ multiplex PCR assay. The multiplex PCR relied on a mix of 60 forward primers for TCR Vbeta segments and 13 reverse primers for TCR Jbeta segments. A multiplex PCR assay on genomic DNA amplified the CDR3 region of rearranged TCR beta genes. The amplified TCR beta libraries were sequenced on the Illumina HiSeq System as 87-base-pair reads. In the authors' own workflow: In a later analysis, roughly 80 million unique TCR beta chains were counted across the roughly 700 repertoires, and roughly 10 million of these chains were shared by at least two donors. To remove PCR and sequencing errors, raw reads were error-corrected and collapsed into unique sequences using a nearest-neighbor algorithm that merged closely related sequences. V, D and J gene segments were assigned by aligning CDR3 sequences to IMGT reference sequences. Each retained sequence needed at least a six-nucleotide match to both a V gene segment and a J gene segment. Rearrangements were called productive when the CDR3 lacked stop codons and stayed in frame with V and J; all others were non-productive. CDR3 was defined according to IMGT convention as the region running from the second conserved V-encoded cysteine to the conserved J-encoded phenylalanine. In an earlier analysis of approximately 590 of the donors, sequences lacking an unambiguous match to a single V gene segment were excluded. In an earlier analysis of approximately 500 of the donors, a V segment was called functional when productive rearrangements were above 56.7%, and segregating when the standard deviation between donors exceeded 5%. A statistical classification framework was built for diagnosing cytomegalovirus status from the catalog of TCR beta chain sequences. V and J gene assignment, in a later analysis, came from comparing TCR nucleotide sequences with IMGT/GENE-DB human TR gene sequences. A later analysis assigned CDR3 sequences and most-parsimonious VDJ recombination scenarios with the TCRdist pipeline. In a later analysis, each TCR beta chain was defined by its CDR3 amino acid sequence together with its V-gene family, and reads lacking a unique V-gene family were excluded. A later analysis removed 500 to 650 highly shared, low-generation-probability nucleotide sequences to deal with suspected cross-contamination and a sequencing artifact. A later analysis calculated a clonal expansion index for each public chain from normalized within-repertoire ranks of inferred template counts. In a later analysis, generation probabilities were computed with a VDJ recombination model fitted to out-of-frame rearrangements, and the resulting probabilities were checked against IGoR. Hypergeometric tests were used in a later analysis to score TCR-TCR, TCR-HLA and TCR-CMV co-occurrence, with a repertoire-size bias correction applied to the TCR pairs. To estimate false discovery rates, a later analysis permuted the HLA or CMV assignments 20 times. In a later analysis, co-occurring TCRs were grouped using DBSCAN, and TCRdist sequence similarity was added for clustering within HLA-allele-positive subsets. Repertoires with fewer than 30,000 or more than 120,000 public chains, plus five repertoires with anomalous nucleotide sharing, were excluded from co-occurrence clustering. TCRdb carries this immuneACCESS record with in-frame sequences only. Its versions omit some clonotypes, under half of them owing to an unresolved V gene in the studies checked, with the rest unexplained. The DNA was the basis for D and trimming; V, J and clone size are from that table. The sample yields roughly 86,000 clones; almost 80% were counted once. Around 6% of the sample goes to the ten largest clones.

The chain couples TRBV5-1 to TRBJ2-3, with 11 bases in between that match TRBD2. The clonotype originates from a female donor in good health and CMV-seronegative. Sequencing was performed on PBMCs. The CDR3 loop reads CASSLGTSGPSDTQYF. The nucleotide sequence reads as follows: TGCGCCAGCAGCTTGGGGACTAGCGGGCCCTCAGATACGCAGTATTTT.